The 5 T cell receptor beta chains given below trace back to one sample, sequenced in a study of T cell repertoires in cytomegalovirus infection (dated by TCRdb to the late 2010s). For sequencing, an Illumina HiSeq 1500 was employed. The public reads were run again by TCRdb, first through fastp at Q25 and then through MiXCR, and only productive beta chains were kept. Rows merge per CDR3 protein into single entries with the most common DNA and genes. The sample table shows 750,000 to 950,000 distinct CDR3 sequences, and about 28% are seen once. About 12% of the sample belongs to the ten largest clones. What these receptors recognize is not known. The treatment or condition label of this sample denotes: in vitro stimulation with specific CMV peptide epitopes to enrich CMV-specific T cells. This specimen was cultured CD8+ T cells from PBMCs, taken from culture after CMV antigen stimulation. Receptor source: a human donor in good health (CMV status not recorded). Some clones in this sample may be carry-over from other donors' samples.

The rearrangement uses TRBV27 and TRBJ1-3; the D is unclear. V was trimmed by 5 bases and J by 4 bases, leaving 12 bases between them. Germline lookup yields CDR1 MNHEY and CDR2 SMNVEV (reference sequence). The length of the CDR3 is 14 residues. For the CDR3, the DNA is TGTGCCAGCAGTCCCCTAAACTACGGAAACACCATATATTTT. This gives the protein CASSPLNYGNTIYF.

This sequence joins TRBV13 and TRBJ2-7; the D call may be TRBD1 or TRBD2 (5 bases each). Trimming removed 0 bases from V and 4 bases from J, with 13 bases in between. The CDR3 totals 15 residues. Germline CDR1 is PRHDT and CDR2 is FYEKMQ (reference sequence). The CDR3 is CASSLGGAVGYEQYF. The DNA of the CDR3 is TGTGCCAGCAGCTTAGGCGGGGCGGTGGGGTACGAGCAGTACTTC.

This clonotype occurred a few times. This chain connects TRBV5-6 to TRBJ1-6, with D possibly matching TRBD1 (5 bases). Germline V gene lookup returns CDR1 SGHDT and CDR2 YYEEEE. V lost 5 bases and J lost 0, with 9 bases in between. This CDR3 region has 15 residues. CDR3 in DNA: TGTGCCAGCAGTGAGCAGGGCTCCTATAATTCACCCCTCCACTTT. It is translated as CASSEQGSYNSPLHF.

This clonotype came up a few times. The rearrangement uses TRBV12-3 or TRBV12-4 and TRBJ2-5, with a weak D call TRBD2 (6 bases). The CDR3 has 15 residues. Trimming pared 6 bases from V and 4 bases from J, leaving 18 bases between. As DNA, the CDR3 is TGTGCCAGCAGCAATACCGGGAGTGCGGGAGAGACCCAGTACTTC. Amino acid sequence: CASSNTGSAGETQYF.

The chain has TRBV3-1 and TRBJ2-7, with 10 bases aligning to TRBD2. Germline V CDR1 and CDR2: LGHDT, YNNKEL (reference sequence). Trimming cost V 4 bases and J 3 bases; bases outside gene matches: 6. There are 15 residues in the CDR3. The CDR3 coding sequence is TGTGCCAGCAGCCGAAGCGGGGGGGCCTTCTACGAGCAGTACTTC. It yields the protein CASSRSGGAFYEQYF.